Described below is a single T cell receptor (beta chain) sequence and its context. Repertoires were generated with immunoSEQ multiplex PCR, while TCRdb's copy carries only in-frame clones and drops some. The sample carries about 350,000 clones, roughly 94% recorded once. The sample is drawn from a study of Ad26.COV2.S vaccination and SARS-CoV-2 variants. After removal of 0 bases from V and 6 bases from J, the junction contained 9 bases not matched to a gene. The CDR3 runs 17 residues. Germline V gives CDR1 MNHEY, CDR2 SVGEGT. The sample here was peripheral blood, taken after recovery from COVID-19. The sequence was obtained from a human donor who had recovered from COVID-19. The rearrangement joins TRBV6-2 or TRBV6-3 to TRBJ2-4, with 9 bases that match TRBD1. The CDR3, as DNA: TGTGCCAGCAGTTACTCACAGGGGGCGCGGTATAGAAACATTCAGTACTTC. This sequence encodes CASSYSQGARYRNIQYF.